The 26 T cell receptor beta chains below come from one sample, sequenced in a study of cytomegalovirus exposure and HLA in healthy donors. The primer mix had 60 Vbeta and 13 Jbeta primers. The assay was immunoSEQ multiplex PCR, and TCRdb's table has in-frame clones only and misses some. In all, the sample yields about 40,000 clones. Sequences were obtained from PBMCs. These receptors all come from a human donor in good health.

Notes on this clone: One end of the junction varies from germline; a read error may be responsible. The CDR3 coding sequence is TGTGCCAGCAGCTGGACTAGCCCGAGCTCCGACAATGAGCAGTTCTTC. Its protein is CASSWTSPSSDNEQFF. The chain carries TRBV11-1 and TRBJ2-1, with 8 bases fitting TRBD2. The CDR3 is 16 residues long. Germline CDR1 and CDR2: SGHAT and FQDESV (reference sequence).

This chain joins TRBV2 and TRBJ1-2; 7 positions agree with TRBD1. The germline gives CDR1 SNHLY, CDR2 FYNNEI. The CDR3 contains 16 residues. The trim removed 2 bases at V and 3 bases at J, leaving 9 bases unmatched. In DNA form, the CDR3 reads TGTGCCAGCAGTGAAAAGGAGCAGGGGGTGGACTATGGCTACACCTTC. Protein product: CASSEKEQGVDYGYTF.

The V and J genes are TRBV6-5 and TRBJ2-5, with 8 bases that match TRBD1. Germline CDR1 MNHEY, CDR2 SVGAGI. V was pared by 5 bases and J by 1 base, with 3 bases of the junction left unmatched. The CDR3 spans 14 residues. As DNA, the CDR3 is TGTGCCAGCAGTCCCACAGGGGGCCAAGAGACCCAGTACTTC. Translated: CASSPTGGQETQYF.

The chain links TRBV30 to TRBJ1-2; D is ambiguous. Trimming left V 1 base short and J 0 bases short, with 9 bases between. CDR1 is GTSNPN and CDR2 is SVGIG in the germline V gene (reference sequence). The CDR3 loop spans 14 amino acids. The CDR3 spells CAWSGQQANYGYTF. The CDR3 nucleotides are TGTGCCTGGAGTGGACAACAAGCTAACTATGGCTACACCTTC.

The CDR3 DNA is TGTGCCAGCAGTCCTGGACAGAACACTGAAGCTTTCTTT. This gives the protein CASSPGQNTEAFF. The V gene is TRBV6-6, the J gene TRBJ1-1; D possibly corresponds to TRBD1 (5 bases). V shed 5 bases and J shed 1 base, with 8 bases lying between them. From germline, CDR1 is MNHNY and CDR2 SVGAGI (reference sequence). The length of the CDR3 is 13 residues.

Details on this clone: A read error may account for a junction end that differs from germline. This chain joins TRBV19 and TRBJ1-6, with D unresolved. The germline gives CDR1 LNHDA, CDR2 SQIVND (reference sequence). This CDR3 is 15 amino acids long. The CDR3 sequence is CASSYGDVYNSPLPF. The CDR3 nucleotides read TGTGCCAGTAGCTACGGAGACGTCTATAATTCACCCCTCCCCTTT.

V usage is TRBV5-1 and J usage is TRBJ2-5; 8 bases map to TRBD2. The CDR3 is 14 amino acids. Germline lookup yields CDR1 SGHRS and CDR2 YFSETQ. V trimming: 0 bases; J trimming: 6 bases; junction bases outside the gene matches: 4. CDR3 in amino acids: CASSLGRGGQTQYF. In DNA, the CDR3 is TGCGCCAGCAGCTTGGGTCGGGGGGGCCAGACCCAGTACTTC. The whole variable domain, filled in from reference TRBV5-1 and TRBJ2-5, reads KAGVTQTPRYLIKTRGQQVTLSCSPISGHRSVSWYQQTPGQGLQFLFEYFSETQRNKGNFPGRFSGRQFSNSRSEMNVSTLELGDSALYLCASSLGRGGQTQYFGPGTRLLVL.

The chain links TRBV6-4 to TRBJ2-5, with D tentatively TRBD2 (6 bases). The CDR3 consists of 14 residues. V lost 8 bases and J lost 4, with 17 bases in between. Germline V lookup: CDR1 MRHNA, CDR2 SNTAGT. For the CDR3, the DNA is TGTGCCAGCTATTCCGTGCGGGGAGGAGAGACCCAGTACTTC. Translation gives CASYSVRGGETQYF.

The gene calls are TRBV18 and TRBJ2-7; perhaps TRBD1 as D (5 bases). The germline CDR1 and CDR2 sequences are KGHSH and LQKENI. The CDR3 is made up of 13 amino acids. The V gene lost 3 bases and the J gene lost 5 bases, with 11 bases spanning the gap. For the CDR3, the DNA is TGTGCCAGCTCACCCAGAAGGGGTCACGAGCAGTACTTC. Protein product: CASSPRRGHEQYF.

This chain joins TRBV14 and TRBJ1-1, with 7 bases identical to TRBD1. Germline-derived CDR1 and CDR2 are SGHDN and FVKESK. The CDR3 runs to 18 residues. V dropped 3 bases and J dropped 8; count of bases not matched to a gene: 21. Here the CDR3 DNA reads TGTGCCAGCAGCCACGAAAGCTCAGGGGGTTGGGGGTTTCACGAAGCTTTCTTT. Its translation is CASSHESSGGWGFHEAFF.

The V and J genes are TRBV9 and TRBJ1-2; D may be TRBD1 (6 bases). Germline CDR1 SGDLS, CDR2 YYNGEE. Trimming removed 0 bases at V and 7 bases at J, with 13 bases between. CDR3 length: 14 residues. The DNA of the CDR3 is TGTGCCAGCAGCGTAGCTCTGACAGGAGCTGGCTACACCTTC. Its protein product is CASSVALTGAGYTF.

This sequence joins TRBV7-6 and TRBJ1-1, with 11 bases matching TRBD1. The trim removed 4 bases at V and 5 bases at J, leaving 3 bases unmatched. Looked up from germline, CDR1 is SGHVS and CDR2 is FNYEAQ. The CDR3 length is 14 residues. This chain's CDR3 is CASSSGQGETEAFF. CDR3 nucleotides: TGTGCCAGCAGCTCGGGACAGGGGGAAACTGAAGCTTTCTTT.

This rearrangement joins TRBV5-4 to TRBJ1-2; D unresolved. The V end was cut by 5 bases, the J end by 8 bases, with 13 bases between. CDR3 length: 12 residues. The V gene's germline CDR1 is SGHNT and CDR2 YYREEE (reference sequence). The DNA of the CDR3 is TGTGCCAGCAGTACCGAAGCTCGCGGCTACACCTTC. This encodes CASSTEARGYTF.

V gene TRBV10-1 combines with J gene TRBJ2-1, with 10 bases identical to TRBD2. The CDR3 contains 15 residues. Germline trimming cut 6 bases from V and 6 bases from J; bases unmatched to any gene: 8. Germline CDR1 and CDR2: WNHNN and SYGVQD (reference sequence). CDR3 DNA: TGCGCCAGCAGCCCCCTAGCGGGGGACTTCAATGAGCAGTTCTTC. As protein: CASSPLAGDFNEQFF.

The chain couples TRBV7-9 to TRBJ2-2; a weak D match, TRBD2 (5 bases). Trimming took off 5 bases at V and 3 bases at J, with 13 bases between the two ends. Germline loops: CDR1 SEHNR, CDR2 FQNEAQ (reference sequence). This CDR3 comprises 15 residues. CDR3: CASSRSGPDTGELFF. The CDR3 DNA reads as TGTGCCAGCAGCCGGAGCGGACCGGACACCGGGGAGCTGTTTTTT.

V and J are TRBV7-8 and TRBJ2-1; D might be TRBD2 (5 bases). Trimming left V 2 bases short and J 5 bases short, with 13 bases between. CDR1 and CDR2 from the germline V gene are SGHVS and FQNEAQ. The CDR3 consists of 15 residues. The CDR3 region is CASSLRGLLNNEQFF. The CDR3 region has the DNA TGTGCCAGCAGCTTAAGAGGACTGCTTAACAATGAGCAGTTCTTC.

This chain uses TRBV6-1 with TRBJ1-6; 10 bases match TRBD1. The ends lost 4 bases at V and 7 bases at J; junction bases unmatched: 10. Germline CDR1 is MNHNS and CDR2 is SASEGT. This CDR3 contains 17 residues. The CDR3 DNA follows: TGTGCCAGCAGTGGAGCGGGACAGGGGTCGGGAAATTCACCCCTCCACTTT. This sequence encodes CASSGAGQGSGNSPLHF.

J is TRBJ2-6 and V is TRBV18; no definite D call. The length of the CDR3 is 17 residues. Germline lookup yields CDR1 KGHSH and CDR2 LQKENI. Trimming left V 2 bases short and J 0 bases short, with 11 bases between. The CDR3 sequence: CASSPAGPSSGANVLTF. The DNA of the CDR3 is TGTGCCAGCTCACCAGCAGGTCCAAGCTCTGGGGCCAACGTCCTGACTTTC.

The chain carries TRBV11-2 and TRBJ2-1; TRBD1 is a possible D gene (5 bases). This CDR3 comprises 15 residues. Trimming left V 0 bases short and J 5 bases short, with 11 bases between. Germline CDR1 and CDR2: SGHAT and FQNNGV. The chain's CDR3 is CASSLEGNRNNEQFF. The CDR3 bases are TGTGCCAGCAGCTTAGAAGGGAACAGGAACAATGAGCAGTTCTTC.

The genes are TRBV30 and TRBJ2-7, with 8 bases lining up with TRBD1. Germline V gene sequence: CDR1 GTSNPN, CDR2 SVGIG (reference sequence). The length of the CDR3 is 13 residues. The V gene end was trimmed by 4 bases and the J gene end by 5 bases; junction bases not matched to a gene: 7. The CDR3 DNA reads TGTGCCTGGACGCAGGGGGCTGGGGACGAGCAGTACTTC. As protein: CAWTQGAGDEQYF.

The chain employs TRBV6-1 and TRBJ1-2; possible D gene TRBD1, 5 bases. The CDR3 is 10 residues long. Trimming pared 11 bases from V and 7 bases from J, leaving 11 bases between. Germline-derived CDR1 and CDR2 are MNHNS and SASEGT. The CDR3 coding sequence is TGTGCCCAGAAGGGGCTTGGCTACACCTTC. Translated, it gives CAQKGLGYTF.

The chain employs TRBV13 and TRBJ1-3; 9 bases align to TRBD1. Germline V gives CDR1 PRHDT, CDR2 FYEKMQ (reference sequence). The CDR3 runs 15 residues. V shed 5 bases and J 3 bases; nucleotides not matched to a gene: 5. The CDR3 here is CASSTRDRVGNTIYF. CDR3 in DNA: TGTGCCAGCAGCACCCGGGACAGGGTTGGAAACACCATATATTTT.

The rearrangement joins TRBV5-6 to TRBJ2-7; weak D call: TRBD1 (6 bases). The V end was cut by 7 bases, the J end by 9 bases, with 20 bases between. The length of the CDR3 is 13 residues. The germline V gene encodes CDR1 SGHDT and CDR2 YYEEEE. CDR3 residues: CASRWGLRGAQYF. Written as DNA, the CDR3 is TGTGCCAGCCGTTGGGGGCTGAGGGGTGCGCAGTACTTC. Together with reference TRBV5-6 and TRBJ2-7, the CDR3 gives the full variable domain: DAGVTQSPTHLIKTRGQQVTLRCSPKSGHDTVSWYQQALGQGPQFIFQYYEEEERQRGNFPDRFSGHQFPNYSSELNVNALLLGDSALYLCASRWGLRGAQYFGPGTRLTVT.

V is TRBV18 and J is TRBJ1-2, with TRBD1 matching over 9 bases. Trimming took 3 bases from V and 0 from J; bases not matched to a gene: 5. The CDR3 has 16 residues. Germline assignment: CDR1 KGHSH and CDR2 LQKENI. This CDR3 reads CASSPTRDRANYGYTF. The DNA for the CDR3 is TGTGCCAGCTCACCCACGAGGGACAGGGCTAACTATGGCTACACCTTC.

The chain links TRBV5-4 to TRBJ1-6; a possible D gene is TRBD1 (6 bases). V was trimmed by 3 bases and J by 8 bases, leaving 12 bases between them. Germline V gene sequence: CDR1 SGHNT, CDR2 YYREEE (reference sequence). This CDR3 comprises 14 residues. The CDR3 spells CASSSRGSDSPLHF. The CDR3 DNA sequence: TGTGCCAGCAGCTCCAGGGGTTCGGATTCACCCCTCCACTTT.

The chain employs TRBV18 and TRBJ2-7, with D tentatively TRBD1 (6 bases). Trimming shortened V by 0 bases and J by 5 bases, and 8 bases separated the two germline ends. CDR1 and CDR2 (germline): KGHSH, LQKENI. There are 13 residues in the CDR3. The CDR3 sequence is CASSPPGAHEQYF. CDR3 sequence (DNA): TGTGCCAGCTCACCACCGGGGGCCCACGAGCAGTACTTC. The full variable domain, completed using reference TRBV18 and TRBJ2-7, is NAGVMQNPRHLVRRRGQEARLRCSPMKGHSHVYWYRQLPEEGLKFMVYLQKENIIDESGMPKERFSAEFPKEGPSILRIQQVVRGDSAAYFCASSPPGAHEQYFGPGTRLTVT.